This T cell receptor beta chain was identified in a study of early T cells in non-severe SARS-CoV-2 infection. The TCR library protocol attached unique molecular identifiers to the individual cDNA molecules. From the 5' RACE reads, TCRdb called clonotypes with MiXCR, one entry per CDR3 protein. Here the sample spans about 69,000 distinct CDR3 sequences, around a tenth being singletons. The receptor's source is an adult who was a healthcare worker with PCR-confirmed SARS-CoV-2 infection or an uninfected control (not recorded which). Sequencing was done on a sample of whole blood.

The CDR3: CASSQGQLYGYTF. DNA for the CDR3: TGTGCCAGCAGTCAAGGACAGCTCTATGGCTACACCTTC. This chain connects TRBV28 to TRBJ1-2, with a possible D match to TRBD1 (6 bases). The CDR3 totals 13 residues. Germline loops: CDR1 MDHEN, CDR2 SYDVKM. V was cut by 5 bases and J by 4 bases, with 11 bases left in between.